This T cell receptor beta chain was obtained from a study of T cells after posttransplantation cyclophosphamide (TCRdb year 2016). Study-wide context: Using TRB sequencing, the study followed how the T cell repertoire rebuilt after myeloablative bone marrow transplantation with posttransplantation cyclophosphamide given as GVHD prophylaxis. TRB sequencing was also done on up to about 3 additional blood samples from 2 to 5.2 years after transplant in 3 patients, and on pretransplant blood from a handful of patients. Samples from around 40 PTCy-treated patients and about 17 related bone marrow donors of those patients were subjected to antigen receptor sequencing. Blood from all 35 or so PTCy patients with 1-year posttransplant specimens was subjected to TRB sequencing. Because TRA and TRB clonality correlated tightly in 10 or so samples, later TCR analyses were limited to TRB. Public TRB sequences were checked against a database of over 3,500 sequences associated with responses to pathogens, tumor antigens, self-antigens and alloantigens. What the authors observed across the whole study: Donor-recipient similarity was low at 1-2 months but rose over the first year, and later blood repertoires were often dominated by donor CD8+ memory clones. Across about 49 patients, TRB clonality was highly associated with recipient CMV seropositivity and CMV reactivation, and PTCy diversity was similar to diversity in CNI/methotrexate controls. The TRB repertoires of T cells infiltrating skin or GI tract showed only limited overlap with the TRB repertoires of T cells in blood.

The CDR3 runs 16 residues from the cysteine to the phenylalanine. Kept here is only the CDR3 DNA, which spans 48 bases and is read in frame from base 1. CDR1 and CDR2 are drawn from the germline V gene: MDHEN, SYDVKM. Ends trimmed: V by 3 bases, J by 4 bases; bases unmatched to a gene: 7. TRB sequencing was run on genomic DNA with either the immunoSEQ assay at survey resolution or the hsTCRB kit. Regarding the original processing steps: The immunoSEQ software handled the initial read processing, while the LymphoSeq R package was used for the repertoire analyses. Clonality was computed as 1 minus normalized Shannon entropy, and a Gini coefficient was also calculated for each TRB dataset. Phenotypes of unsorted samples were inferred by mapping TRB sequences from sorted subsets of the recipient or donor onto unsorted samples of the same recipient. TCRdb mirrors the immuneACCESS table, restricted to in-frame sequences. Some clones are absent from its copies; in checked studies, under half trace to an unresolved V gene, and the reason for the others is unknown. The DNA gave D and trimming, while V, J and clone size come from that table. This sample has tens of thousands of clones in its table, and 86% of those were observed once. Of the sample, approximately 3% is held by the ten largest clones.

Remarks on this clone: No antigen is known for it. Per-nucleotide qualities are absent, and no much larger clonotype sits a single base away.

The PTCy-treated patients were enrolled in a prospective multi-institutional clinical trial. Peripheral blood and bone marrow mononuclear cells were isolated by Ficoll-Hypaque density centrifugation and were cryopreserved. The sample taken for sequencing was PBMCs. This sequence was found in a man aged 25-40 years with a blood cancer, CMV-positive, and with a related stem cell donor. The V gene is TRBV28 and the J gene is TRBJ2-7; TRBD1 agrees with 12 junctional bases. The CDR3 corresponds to CASSLTGQGALYEQYF. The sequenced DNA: TGTGCCAGCAGTTTGACGGGACAGGGGGCTTTGTACGAGCAGTACTTC.